The 32 T cell receptor beta chains in this list originate from one sample, sequenced in a study of blood T cell repertoires in COVID-19. TCRdb's copy holds only in-frame clones and misses some; the assay was immunoSEQ multiplex PCR. The repertoire consists of 330,000 or so clones, with roughly 86% occurring once and the leading ten covering approximately 9.4%. The sequencing input was peripheral blood. Receptor source: a man under 40 with COVID-19, enrolled during active disease.

The chain combines TRBV18 with TRBJ2-7; 8 nucleotides match TRBD1. The germline gives CDR1 KGHSH, CDR2 LQKENI. The CDR3 contains 17 residues. V lost 4 bases and J lost 3; bases outside the gene matches: 14. The DNA for the CDR3 is TGTGCCAGCTCACTTAAAAACCCGGGACAGGAAAACTACGAGCAGTACTTC. Encoded protein: CASSLKNPGQENYEQYF.

This sequence joins TRBV30 and TRBJ1-6; 7 bases line up with TRBD1. Germline CDR1 GTSNPN, CDR2 SVGIG (reference sequence). Trimming at V came to 2 bases and at J to 10 bases, leaving 5 bases not matched to a gene. CDR3 length equals 13 residues. The DNA of the CDR3 is TGTGCCTGGAGTACAGGGGAGAACTCACCCCTCCACTTT. Amino acid sequence: CAWSTGENSPLHF.

The chain couples TRBV10-3 to TRBJ1-3, with D perhaps TRBD1 (6 bases). Germline V CDR1 and CDR2: ENHRY, SYGVKD. The CDR3 runs to 11 residues. Trimming took off 3 bases at V and 15 bases at J, with 12 bases between the two ends. DNA of the CDR3: TGTGCCATCAGTGACCCAGGGGAGACATATTTT. Translating gives CAISDPGETYF.

The gene calls are TRBV5-1 and TRBJ1-4, with D perhaps matching TRBD1 (5 bases). V lost 5 bases and J lost 0, with 11 bases in between. Germline-derived CDR1 and CDR2 are SGHRS and YFSETQ. This CDR3 comprises 15 residues. CDR3 sequence (DNA): TGCGCCAGCAGGGATGCGGGGGCAACTAATGAAAAACTGTTTTTT. It encodes CASRDAGATNEKLFF.

This clone was seen only a few times. The chain recombines TRBV5-4 with TRBJ1-4; D gene ambiguous. There are 15 residues in the CDR3. V was cut by 4 bases and J by 0 bases, with 10 bases left in between. CDR1 and CDR2 (germline): SGHNT, YYREEE (reference sequence). CDR3 sequence (DNA): TGTGCCAGCAGCCATGACACTGCAACTAATGAAAAACTGTTTTTT. The encoded protein is CASSHDTATNEKLFF.

CDR3 sequence: CASSIGQYNEQFF. Written as DNA, the CDR3 is TGTGCCAGTAGTATCGGACAGTACAATGAGCAGTTCTTC. The V call is TRBV19, the J call TRBJ2-1; perhaps TRBD1 as D (6 bases). The CDR3 is 13 amino acids. The V end lost 3 bases, the J end lost 4 bases, and 7 bases lay between the germline ends. Germline CDR1 is LNHDA and CDR2 is SQIVND (reference sequence).

This rearrangement joins TRBV28 to TRBJ2-1, with TRBD2 matching over 7 bases. V shed 5 bases and J 0 bases; nucleotides not matched to a gene: 4. In germline, CDR1 is MDHEN, CDR2 SYDVKM. The CDR3 totals 15 residues. The CDR3 DNA sequence: TGTGCCAGCAGTCCTAGCGGAAACTCCTACAATGAGCAGTTCTTC. Translation gives CASSPSGNSYNEQFF.

This clone was seen once. The chain carries TRBV5-1 and TRBJ2-1; 7 nucleotides match TRBD1. The CDR3 loop spans 14 amino acids. Germline V CDR1 and CDR2: SGHRS, YFSETQ. The V and J ends lost 3 bases and 6 bases, in that order; junction bases with no gene match: 6. The CDR3 loop is CASSSSTGPNEQFF. The DNA for the CDR3 is TGCGCCAGCAGCTCCTCGACAGGGCCCAATGAGCAGTTCTTC.

The chain employs TRBV10-3 and TRBJ2-6; TRBD2 might be the D (6 bases). Per germline, CDR1 ENHRY and CDR2 SYGVKD. This CDR3 comprises 14 residues. V was trimmed by 7 bases and J by 1 base, leaving 8 bases between them. The CDR3 sequence is CAIMRESGANVLTF. In DNA, the CDR3 is TGTGCCATCATGCGGGAATCTGGGGCCAACGTCCTGACTTTC.

The rearrangement uses TRBV4-1 and TRBJ2-3; D perhaps matches TRBD2 (6 bases). V lost 1 base and J lost 1, with 9 bases in between. The CDR3 extends over 15 amino acids. Germline V gene sequence: CDR1 MGHRA, CDR2 YSYEKL. CDR3 sequence (DNA): TGCGCCAGCAGCCAAGGCCCGGGGGGCACAGATACGCAGTATTTT. Amino acid sequence: CASSQGPGGTDTQYF.

The chain has TRBV5-1 and TRBJ2-1; 12 bases fit TRBD2. There are 13 residues in the CDR3. The germline CDR1 and CDR2 sequences are SGHRS and YFSETQ. Trimming removed 5 bases from V and 7 bases from J; junction bases left unmatched: 1. CDR3 sequence reads: CASRLAGGNEQFF. CDR3 nucleotide sequence: TGCGCCAGCAGGCTAGCGGGAGGGAATGAGCAGTTCTTC.

The chain combines TRBV19 with TRBJ1-2; TRBD1 matches 8 bases. The CDR3 loop spans 14 amino acids. V was clipped by 4 bases and J by 4 bases; unmatched bases: 5. Germline lookup yields CDR1 LNHDA and CDR2 SQIVND (reference sequence). The CDR3 loop reads CASSSTGGIYGYTF. The CDR3 DNA reads TGTGCCAGTAGTAGTACAGGGGGAATCTATGGCTACACCTTC.

The rearrangement joins TRBV7-6 to TRBJ2-2, with 7 bases matching TRBD2. The CDR3 consists of 16 residues. CDR1 and CDR2 (germline): SGHVS, FNYEAQ. V trimming: 4 bases; J trimming: 3 bases; junction bases outside the gene matches: 8. CDR3 region: CASSYLEGGYTGELFF. The CDR3 DNA sequence: TGTGCCAGCAGCTATCTCGAGGGAGGGTACACCGGGGAGCTGTTTTTT.

This chain joins TRBV7-2 and TRBJ1-1; D unclear. V was shortened by 1 base and J by 1 base, with 7 bases between the two germline ends. Germline V gives CDR1 SGHTA, CDR2 FQGNSA. This CDR3 has 14 residues. For the CDR3, the DNA is TGTGCCAGCAGCTTAGGACGGAGGAACACTGAAGCTTTCTTT. Translated, it gives CASSLGRRNTEAFF.

In this sample, this clone turned up once. The chain combines TRBV27 with TRBJ1-2; 9 bases fit TRBD1. From germline, CDR1 is MNHEY and CDR2 SMNVEV (reference sequence). CDR3 size: 15 residues. Losses at the gene ends were 3 bases for V and 1 base for J; bases not matched to a gene: 3. CDR3 loop: CASSFRTGVNYGYTF. In DNA form, the CDR3 reads TGTGCCAGCAGTTTTAGGACAGGGGTTAACTATGGCTACACCTTC.

V usage is TRBV27 and J usage is TRBJ1-1; no definite D call. From germline, CDR1 is MNHEY and CDR2 SMNVEV (reference sequence). Trimming pared 7 bases from V and 3 bases from J, leaving 15 bases between. The CDR3 consists of 14 residues. The DNA for the CDR3 is TGTGCCAGCAACTGGCGGAGGGAGTACACTGAAGCTTTCTTT. Translated: CASNWRREYTEAFF.

The gene calls are TRBV19 and TRBJ2-5; maybe TRBD2 (5 bases). Per germline, CDR1 LNHDA and CDR2 SQIVND (reference sequence). V was pared by 6 bases and J by 3 bases, with 5 bases between. The CDR3 is 11 residues long. CDR3 DNA: TGTGCCAGTAGAGCGGAAGAGACCCAGTACTTC. It specifies CASRAEETQYF.

The CDR3 reads CASSLTSGEYNEQFF. The DNA for the CDR3 is TGTGCCAGCAGCCTTACTAGCGGGGAATACAATGAGCAGTTCTTC. V and J are TRBV9 and TRBJ2-1; 10 positions agree with TRBD2. This CDR3 is 15 amino acids long. Germline CDR1 SGDLS, CDR2 YYNGEE. V trimming: 4 bases; J trimming: 4 bases; junction bases outside the gene matches: 5. The full variable domain, completed using reference TRBV9 and TRBJ2-1, is DSGVTQTPKHLITATGQRVTLRCSPRSGDLSVYWYQQSLDQGLQFLIQYYNGEERAKGNILERFSAQQFPDLHSELNLSSLELGDSALYFCASSLTSGEYNEQFFGPGTRLTVL.

The gene calls are TRBV2 and TRBJ2-1; 7 positions agree with TRBD2. Germline-derived CDR1 and CDR2 are SNHLY and FYNNEI. With V trimmed by 0 bases and J by 1 base, 9 bases remained unmatched. The CDR3 length is 18 residues. CDR3 nucleotide sequence: TGTGCCAGCAGTGAAGCGCCTCTAGGCGGGAGATCCTACAATGAGCAGTTCTTC. It is translated as CASSEAPLGGRSYNEQFF.

This sequence joins TRBV25-1 and TRBJ1-5, with D maybe TRBD1 (5 bases). Germline values: CDR1 MGHDK, CDR2 SYGVNS. Trimming removed 6 bases at V and 4 bases at J, with 13 bases between. The CDR3 sequence is 14 residues long. The DNA of the CDR3 is TGTGCCAGCAGGGGGACTGGGGGGAATCAGCCCCAGCATTTT. This translates into CASRGTGGNQPQHF.

The chain recombines TRBV18 with TRBJ2-7; 7 bases match TRBD1. After removal of 5 bases from V and 2 bases from J, the junction contained 6 bases not matched to a gene. This CDR3 has 14 amino acids. Germline CDR1 reads KGHSH; CDR2 reads LQKENI. The DNA for the CDR3 is TGTGCCAGCTCAACAAGAGGACAGGCCTACGAGCAGTACTTC. Protein product: CASSTRGQAYEQYF.

The table lists this clone with a count of one. The V and J genes are TRBV5-1 and TRBJ2-7, with a weak D call TRBD2 (6 bases). The CDR3 contains 13 residues. Germline loops: CDR1 SGHRS, CDR2 YFSETQ. The germline V and J ends were trimmed by 1 base and 6 bases, with 11 bases remaining between them. The CDR3 spells CASSLSRGFEQYF. The CDR3 region has the DNA TGCGCCAGCAGCTTGAGCCGGGGGTTCGAGCAGTACTTC.

V gene TRBV7-6 combines with J gene TRBJ1-1; perhaps TRBD1 as D (6 bases). Germline CDR1 and CDR2: SGHVS and FNYEAQ. This CDR3 is 16 amino acids long. V lost 5 bases to trimming and J lost 0 bases, with 16 bases between them. CDR3 nucleotides: TGTGCCAGCAGCCCAATTAGGGGGTCAATGAACACTGAAGCTTTCTTT. Translated, it gives CASSPIRGSMNTEAFF.

This clone has more than one count but fewer than ten. An end of the junction does not agree with germline; a read error may underlie this. The chain uses TRBV4-1 and TRBJ2-5, with 11 bases that match TRBD2. Germline assignment: CDR1 MGHRA and CDR2 YSYEKL. This CDR3 spans 14 amino acids. In nucleotides, the CDR3 is TGCGCCAGCAGCCAAGTCGGGTCACTAGCGGGGGACCACTTC. Its translation is CASSQVGSLAGDHF.

The chain is built from TRBV5-1 and TRBJ1-2; 11 positions match TRBD1. Germline-derived CDR1 and CDR2 are SGHRS and YFSETQ. The length of the CDR3 is 16 residues. Trimming took 4 bases from V and 4 from J; bases not matched to a gene: 9. The CDR3 reads CASSPQGQGAVYGYTF. CDR3 nucleotide sequence: TGCGCCAGCAGCCCCCAAGGACAGGGGGCCGTCTATGGCTACACCTTC. The full variable domain, rest sourced from reference TRBV5-1 and TRBJ1-2, is KAGVTQTPRYLIKTRGQQVTLSCSPISGHRSVSWYQQTPGQGLQFLFEYFSETQRNKGNFPGRFSGRQFSNSRSEMNVSTLELGDSALYLCASSPQGQGAVYGYTFGSGTRLTVV.

V usage is TRBV4-3 and J usage is TRBJ1-4, with 7 nucleotides matching TRBD1. The CDR3 totals 15 residues. Germline assignment: CDR1 LGHNA and CDR2 YSLEER. Germline trimming cut 0 bases from V and 8 bases from J; bases unmatched to any gene: 6. CDR3 sequence: CASSQEGQWEEKLFF. The CDR3, as DNA: TGCGCCAGCAGCCAAGAGGGACAGTGGGAAGAAAAACTGTTTTTT.

V gene TRBV5-1 combines with J gene TRBJ2-5; a weak D match, TRBD2 (6 bases). V was shortened by 0 bases and J by 4 bases, with 13 bases between the two germline ends. CDR1 is SGHRS, CDR2 YFSETQ, per germline. This CDR3 spans 15 amino acids. The DNA for the CDR3 is TGCGCCAGCAGCTTGGAGGCAGGGCGGGGAGAGACCCAGTACTTC. Protein sequence: CASSLEAGRGETQYF.

This rearrangement joins TRBV7-7 to TRBJ2-2, with 7 nucleotides matching TRBD1. Unmatched junction bases numbered 5, after V lost 5 bases and J lost 2 bases. Germline V gives CDR1 SSHAT, CDR2 FNYEAQ (reference sequence). There are 15 residues in the CDR3. CDR3 amino acids: CASSPGTANTGELFF. Written as DNA, the CDR3 is TGTGCCAGCAGCCCTGGGACAGCAAACACCGGGGAGCTGTTTTTT. Full variable domain (rest looked up from reference TRBV7-7 and TRBJ2-2): GAGVSQSPRYKVTKRGQDVTLRCDPISSHATLYWYQQALGQGPEFLTYFNYEAQPDKSGLPSDRFSAERPEGSISTLTIQRTEQRDSAMYRCASSPGTANTGELFFGEGSRLTVL.

The chain is built from TRBV18 and TRBJ2-5, with TRBD1 matching over 8 bases. After removal of 3 bases from V and 4 bases from J, the junction contained 4 bases not matched to a gene. CDR3 size: 14 residues. Germline CDR1 and CDR2: KGHSH and LQKENI. The CDR3 DNA is TGTGCCAGCTCACCGCGGACAGGGAGAGAGACCCAGTACTTC. It is translated as CASSPRTGRETQYF.

The genes are TRBV18 and TRBJ2-3; 9 bases are shared with TRBD1. The J segment lost 14 bases and the V segment lost 2 bases, leaving 11 bases of the junction unmatched. Germline V gives CDR1 KGHSH, CDR2 LQKENI. The CDR3 contains 14 residues. The CDR3 nucleotides are TGTGCCAGCTCACCAACGGGACAGGGAGGCCTGGCGTATTTT. Encoded protein: CASSPTGQGGLAYF.

V gene TRBV18 combines with J gene TRBJ1-5; possible D gene TRBD1, 6 bases. Between the trimmed V and J ends, which lost 3 bases and 6 bases, there was a span of 12 bases. The CDR3 is 14 residues long. CDR1 is KGHSH, CDR2 LQKENI, per germline. CDR3 sequence reads: CASSPGHGAQPQHF. DNA for the CDR3: TGTGCCAGCTCACCGGGACATGGAGCTCAGCCCCAGCATTTT.

The genes are TRBV12-2 and TRBJ1-6; the table assigns TRBD1, which was not confirmed against the DNA. TRBV12-2 is classified as a pseudogene. This CDR3 region has 12 residues. In DNA form, the CDR3 reads TGTGCAAGATGGCAGATCAATTCACCCCTCCACTTT. It codes for CARWQINSPLHF.